This paragraph covers one T cell receptor beta chain sequence. The data are from a study of T cell responses to AZD1222 COVID-19 vaccine. The CDR3 extends over 13 amino acids. Trimming pared 4 bases from V and 7 bases from J, leaving 14 bases between. Germline CDR1 SGHRS, CDR2 YFSETQ. Here immunoSEQ multiplex PCR was the method, and the copy in TCRdb shows in-frame clones only, minus some. The sample contains 95,000 to 150,000 clones, about 87% of which appear only once. Sequences were derived from peripheral blood, sampled on day 0 of AZD1222 vaccination. The gene calls are TRBV5-1 and TRBJ1-1; D may be TRBD1 (6 bases). This receptor was taken from an adult in good health. In DNA form, the CDR3 reads TGCGCCAGCAGCGAGGGGGGAGTAGTTGAAGCTTTCTTT. It translates to CASSEGGVVEAFF.